The 25 T cell receptor beta chains given below trace back to one sample, sequenced in a study of blood T cells in healthy people across ages (dated by TCRdb to 2015 to 2017). Libraries came from 5' RACE. Sequencing instrument: Illumina HiSeq 2500. A second roughly 6 to 12 cycle PCR used a sample-barcoded 5' primer and a J-beta primer mix. The public reads were run again by TCRdb, first through fastp at Q25 and then through MiXCR, and only productive beta chains were kept. One record per CDR3 amino acid sequence lists the most common genes and DNA. The sample profile shows fewer than 800,000 distinct CDR3 sequences; 49% of them were found once. Under 35% of the sample lies in the top ten. What was sequenced was blood. Every receptor here comes from a woman aged 55-69 years in good health.

This chain uses TRBV29-1 with TRBJ2-1; tentatively, D is TRBD2 (5 bases). Per germline, CDR1 SQVTM and CDR2 ANQGSEA. This CDR3 is 14 amino acids long. Trimming took 8 bases from V and 0 from J, leaving 14 bases between them. CDR3 coding DNA: TGCAGCACTAGAGGAGAGAGCTCCTACAATGAGCAGTTCTTC. It specifies CSTRGESSYNEQFF.

The V and J genes are TRBV7-6 and TRBJ2-6; unclear D gene. Trimming took 1 base from V and 1 from J, leaving 11 bases between them. This CDR3 has 17 residues. From germline, CDR1 is SGHVS and CDR2 FNYEAQ. The CDR3 DNA reads as TGTGCCAGCAGCTTAGAAGTCAGCCCATCTGGGGCCAACGTCCTGACTTTC. This codes for CASSLEVSPSGANVLTF.

This chain connects TRBV20-1 to TRBJ2-3, with 12 bases matching TRBD1. The germline gives CDR1 DFQATT, CDR2 SNEGSKA (reference sequence). The CDR3 has 15 residues. V lost 4 bases, J lost 4 bases, and 6 bases stayed unmatched. This chain's CDR3 is CSANRDRGQADTQYF. The CDR3 nucleotides are TGCAGTGCTAACCGGGACAGGGGGCAGGCAGATACGCAGTATTTT.

The sample holds a few counts of this clonotype. V gene TRBV7-2 combines with J gene TRBJ1-1; D gene uncertain. CDR1 and CDR2 from the germline V gene are SGHTA and FQGNSA. Between the trimmed V and J ends, which lost 5 bases and 10 bases, there was a span of 14 bases. The CDR3 consists of 12 residues. The CDR3 DNA follows: TGTGCCAGCAGCCATGGTCCTGAAGCAGCTTTCTTT. It is translated as CASSHGPEAAFF.

The chain couples TRBV29-1 to TRBJ2-5; D might be TRBD1 or TRBD2, each matching 6 bases. Per germline, CDR1 SQVTM and CDR2 ANQGSEA. The CDR3 contains 12 residues. DNA of the CDR3: TGCAGGATAGGGGGGACTGGCGAGACCCAGTACTTC. Translating gives CRIGGTGETQYF. Full variable domain (rest looked up from reference TRBV29-1 and TRBJ2-5): SAVISQKPSRDICQRGTSLTIQCQVDSQVTMMFWYRQQPGQSLTLIATANQGSEATYESGFVIDKFPISRPNLTFSTLTVSNMSPEDSSIYLCRIGGTGETQYFGPGTRLLVL.

This clonotype was observed at least ten times. This chain joins TRBV6-6 and TRBJ1-6; 9 nucleotides line up with TRBD1. V was pared by 10 bases and J by 9 bases, with 7 bases of the junction left unmatched. The germline CDR1 and CDR2 sequences are MNHNY and SVGAGI (reference sequence). The CDR3 consists of 13 residues. For the CDR3, the DNA is TGTGCCACCTCCGGGACAGGGATTTCACCCCTCCACTTT. Translation gives CATSGTGISPLHF.

The gene calls are TRBV6-1 and TRBJ1-2, with D unresolved. The CDR3 loop spans 13 amino acids. Germline assignment: CDR1 MNHNS and CDR2 SASEGT. V dropped 7 bases and J dropped 4 bases, with 13 bases sitting between them. CDR3 amino acids: CASIPFGLYGYTF. The CDR3 DNA sequence: TGTGCCAGCATTCCCTTCGGGCTCTATGGCTACACCTTC.

This CDR3 reads CSATGTSGLADTQYF. The CDR3 nucleotides read TGCAGCGCGACCGGGACTAGCGGTCTAGCAGATACGCAGTATTTT. V and J are TRBV29-1 and TRBJ2-3, with 11 nucleotides matching TRBD2. Germline V gives CDR1 SQVTM, CDR2 ANQGSEA. The ends lost 7 bases at V and 4 bases at J; junction bases unmatched: 10. This CDR3 region has 15 residues.

This clonotype was found many times. The chain has TRBV29-1 and TRBJ2-7; possibly TRBD1 for D (5 bases). Germline-derived CDR1 and CDR2 are SQVTM and ANQGSEA. Trimming removed 0 bases at V and 3 bases at J, with 9 bases between. This CDR3 region has 13 residues. The CDR3 nucleotides read TGCAGCGTTGAAGACCGAAGGGGCTACGAGCAGTACTTC. It encodes CSVEDRRGYEQYF.

This chain connects TRBV18 to TRBJ1-2, with a weak D call TRBD1 (5 bases). The V gene lost 4 bases and the J gene lost 4 bases, with 16 bases spanning the gap. The CDR3 sequence is 15 residues long. Per the germline V gene, CDR1 is KGHSH and CDR2 is LQKENI. In nucleotides, the CDR3 is TGTGCCAGCTCACAGGGGACCGCGTCCCTCTATGGCTACACCTTC. Translation: CASSQGTASLYGYTF.

There are a few counts of this clonotype. The DNA for the CDR3 is TGTGCCAGCAGCGTTTCCCCGGGAAAGGACGAGCAGTACTTC. Its translation is CASSVSPGKDEQYF. V is TRBV7-9 and J is TRBJ2-5; D perhaps matches TRBD2 (5 bases). The end of the DNA is better explained by TRBJ2-7, so the J call may be wrong. The CDR3 is 14 amino acids. Germline values: CDR1 SEHNR, CDR2 FQNEAQ (reference sequence).

This clonotype was picked up a small number of times. The chain uses TRBV11-1 and TRBJ2-1; D is perhaps TRBD2 (5 bases). The CDR3 totals 14 residues. CDR1 is SGHAT, CDR2 FQDESV, per germline (reference sequence). V lost 3 bases and J lost 9, with 15 bases in between. The CDR3 coding sequence is TGTGCCAGCAGCTTCAGTCCCGGGATGACTGAGCAGTTCTTC. As protein: CASSFSPGMTEQFF.

The CDR3 nucleotides are TGCAGTGCTAGAGGTATGGGCGAAAAACTGTTTTTT. Its protein is CSARGMGEKLFF. This chain links TRBV20-1 with TRBJ1-4; D unclear. The V end lost 1 base, the J end lost 8 bases, and 8 bases lay between the germline ends. Germline CDR1 DFQATT, CDR2 SNEGSKA (reference sequence). The CDR3 consists of 12 residues.

The chain's CDR3 is CASSLTGEGTQYF. CDR3 sequence (DNA): TGTGCCAGCAGCTTAACAGGGGAAGGGACCCAGTACTTC. The rearrangement uses TRBV7-9 and TRBJ2-5, with 7 bases matching TRBD1. The CDR3 has 13 residues. Germline CDR1 and CDR2: SEHNR and FQNEAQ (reference sequence). J gave up 7 bases and V 2 bases, and 4 bases lay outside the gene matches.

The chain is built from TRBV11-2 and TRBJ2-7, with a weak D call TRBD2 (5 bases). Trimming took 3 bases from V and 5 from J, leaving 11 bases between them. Germline V gene sequence: CDR1 SGHAT, CDR2 FQNNGV. CDR3 length equals 13 residues. CDR3 sequence (DNA): TGTGCCAGCAGCTTTGGGGAGAGGAACGAGCAGTACTTC. Its translation: CASSFGERNEQYF.

This sequence joins TRBV20-1 and TRBJ1-4, with D possibly TRBD1 on 6 matching bases. Germline V CDR1 and CDR2: DFQATT, SNEGSKA (reference sequence). The V end was cut by 3 bases, the J end by 8 bases, with 16 bases between. The CDR3 is made up of 14 amino acids. DNA of the CDR3: TGCAGTGCTAGCTATCGACAGGCTTCGGAAAAACTGTTTTTT. Its translation is CSASYRQASEKLFF.

The chain carries TRBV2 and TRBJ2-2, with no clear D. V dropped 8 bases and J dropped 1 base, with 11 bases sitting between them. Germline CDR1 is SNHLY and CDR2 is FYNNEI. CDR3 size: 14 residues. The CDR3 region is CASGRLMNTGELFF. In DNA form, the CDR3 reads TGTGCCAGCGGCCGTCTGATGAACACCGGGGAGCTGTTTTTT.

V gene TRBV20-1 combines with J gene TRBJ2-1; no clear D. The germline V gene has CDR1 DFQATT and CDR2 SNEGSKA (reference sequence). V dropped 0 bases and J dropped 0 bases, with 12 bases sitting between them. The CDR3 loop spans 16 amino acids. The CDR3 sequence is CSARDLRQSSYNEQFF. As DNA, the CDR3 is TGCAGTGCTAGAGACCTTCGGCAGAGCTCCTACAATGAGCAGTTCTTC.

The J gene is TRBJ2-7, the V gene TRBV5-4; the D gene is possibly TRBD1 (5 bases). This CDR3 spans 14 amino acids. V was cut by 4 bases and J by 2 bases, with 13 bases left in between. Germline CDR1 reads SGHNT; CDR2 reads YYREEE (reference sequence). CDR3 loop: CASSKQGAPYEQYF. DNA for the CDR3: TGTGCCAGCAGCAAGCAGGGTGCTCCCTACGAGCAGTACTTC.

The V call is TRBV6-6, the J call TRBJ2-1, with D tentatively TRBD1 or TRBD2 (5 bases each). This CDR3 spans 13 amino acids. With 6 bases removed from V and 13 bases from J, the gap between germline ends came to 19 bases. The germline V gene encodes CDR1 MNHNY and CDR2 SVGAGI (reference sequence). The CDR3 nucleotides are TGTGCCAGCAGCCCGAGGGGCCGAGAGACCCAGTTCTTC. It is translated as CASSPRGRETQFF.

This clonotype has at least ten counts. V is TRBV7-2 and J is TRBJ2-3, with D perhaps TRBD1 or TRBD2 (6 bases each). The CDR3 contains 14 residues. The germline V gene has CDR1 SGHTA and CDR2 FQGNSA. V lost 5 bases and J 5 bases, leaving 14 bases between the germline ends. The CDR3 reads CASSPSGGEDTQYF. CDR3 DNA: TGTGCCAGCAGCCCCTCCGGGGGCGAAGATACGCAGTATTTT.

This clonotype has ten or more counts. This chain uses TRBV9 with TRBJ2-5; TRBD2 agrees at 9 bases. This CDR3 has 15 residues. CDR1 is SGDLS and CDR2 is YYNGEE in the germline V gene. V was clipped by 3 bases and J by 2 bases; unmatched bases: 5. Written as DNA, the CDR3 is TGTGCCAGCAGCGGAGGGACTAGCAGACAAGAGACCCAGTACTTC. It translates to CASSGGTSRQETQYF.

This clonotype has a single count. The J gene is TRBJ1-2, the V gene TRBV2; D perhaps matches TRBD1 (5 bases). V was trimmed by 0 bases and J by 7 bases, leaving 18 bases between them. The CDR3 has 16 amino acids. Germline lookup yields CDR1 SNHLY and CDR2 FYNNEI. The CDR3 DNA reads as TGTGCCAGCAGTGAAGCTCGGACAATTCGGCTGTCTGGCTACACCTTC. The encoded protein is CASSEARTIRLSGYTF.

On this clonotype itself: A much larger clonotype is one base distant, so this may be a read error. The chain couples TRBV20-1 to TRBJ1-6; TRBD1 matches at 7 bases. CDR1 DFQATT and CDR2 SNEGSKA come from the germline V gene (reference sequence). J lost 9 bases, V lost 6 bases, and 11 bases had no gene match. The CDR3 is 14 amino acids. The chain's CDR3 is CSANGQAGASPLHF. The CDR3 DNA sequence: TGCAGTGCGAATGGACAGGCAGGCGCTTCACCCCTCCACTTT.

V and J are TRBV28 and TRBJ1-6; no reliable D call. CDR1 is MDHEN and CDR2 is SYDVKM in the germline V gene. The CDR3 runs to 13 residues. V lost 11 bases to trimming and J lost 3 bases, with 11 bases between them. The CDR3 loop is CAGSQNYNSPLHF. In DNA form, the CDR3 reads TGTGCCGGAAGTCAGAACTATAATTCACCCCTCCACTTT.